The 27 T cell receptor beta chains reported below all come from one sample, sequenced in a study of blood T cell repertoires in COVID-19. Repertoires were generated with immunoSEQ multiplex PCR, while TCRdb's copy carries only in-frame clones and drops some. The table includes around 280,000 clones, about 86% detected once. Material for sequencing was peripheral blood. All receptors come from a woman aged 25 to 39 who had recovered from COVID-19.

The V and J genes are TRBV5-6 and TRBJ1-5; 8 nucleotides align to TRBD1. Germline trimming cut 0 bases from V and 0 bases from J; bases unmatched to any gene: 2. The CDR3 contains 16 residues. Germline V gene data show CDR1 as SGHDT and CDR2 as YYEEEE. CDR3 nucleotides: TGTGCCAGCAGCTTGGCGACAGGGGATAGCAATCAGCCCCAGCATTTT. Encoded protein: CASSLATGDSNQPQHF.

V gene TRBV6-1 combines with J gene TRBJ2-3; 7 bases agree with TRBD2. The CDR3 runs to 15 residues. The J segment lost 1 base and the V segment lost 1 base, leaving 2 bases of the junction unmatched. The germline CDR1 and CDR2 sequences are MNHNS and SASEGT. This CDR3 reads CASSEDAGGTDTQYF. The CDR3 DNA is TGTGCCAGCAGTGAAGATGCGGGGGGCACAGATACGCAGTATTTT.

The V call is TRBV5-5, the J call TRBJ1-1, with D possibly TRBD1 on 6 matching bases. Between the trimmed V and J ends, which lost 5 bases and 0 bases, there was a span of 11 bases. Per germline, CDR1 SGHKS and CDR2 YYEKEE (reference sequence). This CDR3 has 14 amino acids. CDR3 sequence reads: CASSSGQMNTEAFF. The DNA of the CDR3 is TGTGCCAGCAGTTCTGGACAGATGAACACTGAAGCTTTCTTT.

The chain links TRBV2 to TRBJ2-3, with D possibly TRBD2 on 6 matching bases. Germline CDR1 and CDR2: SNHLY and FYNNEI. The CDR3 is 17 residues long. Deletions cut 8 bases from V and 1 base from J, with 22 bases between. CDR3 nucleotide sequence: TGTGCCAGCCAGAATATAGGGCGGGACCCCCGCACAGATACGCAGTATTTT. Translation gives CASQNIGRDPRTDTQYF.

The rearrangement links TRBV19 to TRBJ1-2; a possible D gene is TRBD1 (5 bases). The CDR3 covers 14 residues. The V and J ends lost 5 bases and 1 base respectively, with 11 bases between them. Germline loops: CDR1 LNHDA, CDR2 SQIVND (reference sequence). CDR3 loop: CASSPQGGNYGYTF. CDR3 DNA: TGTGCCAGTAGTCCTCAGGGTGGTAACTATGGCTACACCTTC.

This sequence joins TRBV11-2 and TRBJ2-7; D gene unclear. The CDR3 is 15 residues long. V was trimmed by 3 bases and J by 0 bases, leaving 12 bases between them. The germline V gene has CDR1 SGHAT and CDR2 FQNNGV. The CDR3 sequence is CASSFSPELSYEQYF. The CDR3 coding sequence is TGTGCCAGCAGCTTTAGCCCGGAGCTCTCCTACGAGCAGTACTTC. Using reference TRBV11-2 and TRBJ2-7 for the parts outside the CDR3, the full variable domain is EAGVAQSPRYKIIEKRQSVAFWCNPISGHATLYWYQQILGQGPKLLIQFQNNGVVDDSQLPKDRFSAERLKGVDSTLKIQPAKLEDSAVYLCASSFSPELSYEQYFGPGTRLTVT.

DNA of the CDR3: TGTGCCACTACAGATACGCAGTATTTT. This translates into CATTDTQYF. The gene calls are TRBV6-6 and TRBJ2-3; D gene uncertain. Germline V gene data show CDR1 as MNHNY and CDR2 as SVGAGI (reference sequence). V lost 10 bases to trimming and J lost 3 bases, with 2 bases between them. The CDR3 is made up of 9 amino acids.

This clone was detected only once. The genes are TRBV7-9 and TRBJ1-2; D possibly corresponds to TRBD1 (6 bases). Trimming took off 4 bases at V and 1 base at J, with 7 bases between the two ends. The CDR3 is 13 residues long. CDR1 and CDR2 (germline): SEHNR, FQNEAQ (reference sequence). CDR3 DNA sequence: TGTGCCAGCAGCTCACAGGGTAACTATGGCTACACCTTC. Amino acid sequence: CASSSQGNYGYTF.

DNA for the CDR3: TGTGCCAGCAGCCAACTGGGGCTCATGAACACTGAAGCTTTCTTT. Translation: CASSQLGLMNTEAFF. The J gene is TRBJ1-1, the V gene TRBV3-1 (or the pseudogene TRBV3-2); tentative D call: TRBD1 (5 bases). Germline V lookup: CDR1 LGHDT, CDR2 YNNKEL (reference sequence). V was trimmed by 2 bases and J by 0 bases, leaving 10 bases between them. The CDR3 totals 15 residues.

This clone came up once. J is TRBJ2-1 and V is TRBV7-3; 9 bases fit TRBD2. Germline V CDR1 and CDR2: SGHTA, FQGTGA. This CDR3 has 15 amino acids. J was trimmed by 5 bases and V by 5 bases; bases with no gene match: 7. The CDR3 reads CASSRASSGNNEQFF. CDR3 in DNA: TGTGCCAGCAGCCGGGCGTCTAGCGGGAACAATGAGCAGTTCTTC.

The genes are TRBV29-1 and TRBJ2-3; D remains ambiguous. The V end was cut by 7 bases, the J end by 2 bases, with 4 bases between. Germline lookup yields CDR1 SQVTM and CDR2 ANQGSEA. The CDR3 is 10 residues long. CDR3 sequence reads: CSALTDTQYF. CDR3 nucleotides: TGCAGCGCTCTCACAGATACGCAGTATTTT.

The V call is TRBV7-9, the J call TRBJ1-4, with 8 bases identical to TRBD1. CDR1 is SEHNR, CDR2 FQNEAQ, per germline (reference sequence). This CDR3 contains 15 residues. J gave up 7 bases and V 1 base, and 5 bases lay outside the gene matches. This CDR3 reads CASSLGTGSSEKLFF. Written as DNA, the CDR3 is TGTGCCAGCAGCTTAGGGACAGGGTCTAGTGAAAAACTGTTTTTT.

This sequence joins TRBV7-2 and TRBJ1-5; 9 bases fit TRBD1. Germline assignment: CDR1 SGHTA and CDR2 FQGNSA. Trimming removed 3 bases from V and 9 bases from J; junction bases left unmatched: 6. The CDR3 has 14 residues. The CDR3 loop reads CASSLGTGRMPQHF. In DNA form, the CDR3 reads TGTGCCAGCAGCTTGGGGACAGGGAGGATGCCCCAGCATTTT.

The chain carries TRBV5-1 and TRBJ2-3; TRBD2 agrees at 14 bases. The CDR3 length is 16 residues. The germline V gene encodes CDR1 SGHRS and CDR2 YFSETQ. With V trimmed by 4 bases and J by 6 bases, 7 bases remained unmatched. CDR3 protein: CASSTGTSGSSDTQYF. CDR3 DNA: TGCGCCAGCAGCACCGGGACTAGCGGGAGTTCGGATACGCAGTATTTT.

Only one count was recorded for this clone. V is TRBV7-8 and J is TRBJ2-1; TRBD2 agrees at 11 bases. The CDR3 consists of 16 residues. Trimming removed 5 bases from V and 10 bases from J; junction bases left unmatched: 13. CDR1 is SGHVS, CDR2 FQNEAQ, per germline. Here the CDR3 DNA reads TGTGCCAGCAGCCGAGAGAGACCGGGACTAGCGGTAGAGCAGTTCTTC. Amino acid sequence: CASSRERPGLAVEQFF. Full variable domain (outside the CDR3, taken from reference TRBV7-8 and TRBJ2-1): GAGVSQSPRYKVAKRGQDVALRCDPISGHVSLFWYQQALGQGPEFLTYFQNEAQLDKSGLPSDRFFAERPEGSVSTLKIQRTQQEDSAVYLCASSRERPGLAVEQFFGPGTRLTVL.

The rearrangement uses TRBV6-6 and TRBJ2-1; the D gene is possibly TRBD2 (6 bases). The V gene lost 5 bases and the J gene lost 0 bases, with 14 bases spanning the gap. The CDR3 runs 16 residues. CDR1 is MNHNY and CDR2 is SVGAGI in the germline V gene (reference sequence). CDR3: CASSRLAVSSYNEQFF. Here the CDR3 DNA reads TGTGCCAGCAGTCGCTTAGCGGTCAGCTCCTACAATGAGCAGTTCTTC.

CDR3 bases: TGTGCCAGCCAACTAGCGGGAGAATACAATGAGCAGTTCTTC. Translating it yields CASQLAGEYNEQFF. The chain carries TRBV19 and TRBJ2-1; TRBD2 aligns across 11 bases. V shed 9 bases and J 4 bases; nucleotides not matched to a gene: 5. CDR1 and CDR2 (germline): LNHDA, SQIVND (reference sequence). There are 14 residues in the CDR3.

V usage is TRBV2 and J usage is TRBJ1-1; TRBD1 might be the D (6 bases). Germline CDR1 and CDR2: SNHLY and FYNNEI. Trimming took 7 bases from V and 7 from J, leaving 16 bases between them. The CDR3 has 13 amino acids. The CDR3 region has the DNA TGTGCCAGCATAGGACAGCGGAGAGTTGAAGCTTTCTTT. Amino acids: CASIGQRRVEAFF. Combining the CDR3 with reference TRBV2 and TRBJ1-1 gives the whole variable domain EPEVTQTPSHQVTQMGQEVILRCVPISNHLYFYWYRQILGQKVEFLVSFYNNEISEKSEIFDDQFSVERPDGSNFTLKIRSTKLEDSAMYFCASIGQRRVEAFFGQGTRLTVV.

This chain connects TRBV19 to TRBJ2-1, with D unclear. V was pared by 7 bases and J by 4 bases, with 14 bases between. The germline V gene has CDR1 LNHDA and CDR2 SQIVND (reference sequence). The length of the CDR3 is 14 residues. The CDR3 nucleotides read TGTGCCAGTAAGGTACGCGGAATATACAATGAGCAGTTCTTC. This gives the protein CASKVRGIYNEQFF.

This clone came up once. This chain uses TRBV4-2 with TRBJ2-7; D perhaps matches TRBD2 (6 bases). The V end lost 4 bases, the J end lost 1 base, and 11 bases lay between the germline ends. CDR1 is LGHNA and CDR2 is YNFKEQ in the germline V gene. CDR3 length equals 14 residues. CDR3 in amino acids: CASSPSGGSYEQYF. The CDR3 coding sequence is TGTGCCAGCAGCCCGAGCGGAGGGTCCTACGAGCAGTACTTC.

The chain employs TRBV30 and TRBJ1-1; unclear D gene. The germline V gene has CDR1 GTSNPN and CDR2 SVGIG (reference sequence). Deletions cut 4 bases from V and 5 bases from J, with 17 bases between. The CDR3 loop spans 14 amino acids. The CDR3 protein is CAWNLIRGSTEAFF. DNA of the CDR3: TGTGCCTGGAATCTTATCCGGGGATCAACTGAAGCTTTCTTT.

The V and J genes are TRBV19 and TRBJ2-7, with D perhaps matching TRBD2 (6 bases). The CDR3 extends over 13 amino acids. Trimming stripped 3 bases from V and 6 bases from J, with 12 bases between. From germline, CDR1 is LNHDA and CDR2 SQIVND (reference sequence). The CDR3 DNA reads TGTGCCAGTAGTATTACGGGGGAAAGCGAGCAGTACTTC. Its translation is CASSITGESEQYF.

This clone was seen more than once but under ten times. This sequence joins TRBV29-1 and TRBJ1-5; unclear D gene. V lost 1 base, J lost 9 bases, and 10 bases lay in between. The germline CDR1 and CDR2 sequences are SQVTM and ANQGSEA. The CDR3 is made up of 12 amino acids. The CDR3 sequence is CSVEVVRLPQHF. CDR3 coding DNA: TGCAGCGTTGAAGTCGTCCGGTTGCCCCAGCATTTT.

The J gene is TRBJ1-3, the V gene TRBV4-2; TRBD1 matches 9 bases. The CDR3 is made up of 16 amino acids. V lost 4 bases, J lost 2 bases, and 6 bases stayed unmatched. The germline CDR1 and CDR2 sequences are LGHNA and YNFKEQ. Here the CDR3 reads CASSPGQGPTGNTIYF. The DNA for the CDR3 is TGTGCCAGCAGCCCGGGACAGGGACCAACTGGAAACACCATATATTTT.

The genes are TRBV27 and TRBJ1-5, with 9 bases aligning to TRBD1. The CDR3 is 16 amino acids. J was trimmed by 6 bases and V by 3 bases; bases with no gene match: 9. The V gene's germline CDR1 is MNHEY and CDR2 SMNVEV (reference sequence). CDR3 sequence reads: CASSFGTGTDSQPQHF. The CDR3 DNA follows: TGTGCCAGCAGTTTTGGGACAGGGACAGACAGTCAGCCCCAGCATTTT.

The CDR3 sequence: CASSWKSGGAGSGANVLTF. In nucleotides, the CDR3 is TGTGCCAGCAGCTGGAAAAGCGGGGGGGCCGGATCTGGGGCCAACGTCCTGACTTTC. The V and J genes are TRBV5-4 and TRBJ2-6; 10 bases are a match to TRBD2. The V gene's germline CDR1 is SGHNT and CDR2 YYREEE (reference sequence). The CDR3 runs 19 residues. The J segment lost 1 base and the V segment lost 3 bases, leaving 10 bases of the junction unmatched.

The gene calls are TRBV2 and TRBJ2-1, with 9 bases identical to TRBD1. The germline V gene encodes CDR1 SNHLY and CDR2 FYNNEI. The CDR3 covers 17 residues. The V segment lost 4 bases and the J segment 9 bases; nucleotides outside the gene matches: 16. The CDR3 DNA follows: TGTGCCAGCAGTGTACCTGTTCTGGGGACAGGGTATGGTGAGCAGTTCTTC. Its translation: CASSVPVLGTGYGEQFF.